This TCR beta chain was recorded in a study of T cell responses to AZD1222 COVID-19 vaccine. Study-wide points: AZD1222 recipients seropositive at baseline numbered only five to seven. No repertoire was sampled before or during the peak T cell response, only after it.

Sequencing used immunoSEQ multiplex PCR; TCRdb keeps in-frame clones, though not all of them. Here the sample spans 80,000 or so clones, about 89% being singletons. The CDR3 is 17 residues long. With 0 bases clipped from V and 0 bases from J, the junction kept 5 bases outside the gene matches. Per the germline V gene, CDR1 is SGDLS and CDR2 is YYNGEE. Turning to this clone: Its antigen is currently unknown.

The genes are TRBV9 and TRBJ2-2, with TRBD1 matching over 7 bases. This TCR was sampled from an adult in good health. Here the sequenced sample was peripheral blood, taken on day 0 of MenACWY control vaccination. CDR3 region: CASSVGVGTANTGELFF. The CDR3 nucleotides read TGTGCCAGCAGCGTAGGTGTGGGGACAGCGAACACCGGGGAGCTGTTTTTT.